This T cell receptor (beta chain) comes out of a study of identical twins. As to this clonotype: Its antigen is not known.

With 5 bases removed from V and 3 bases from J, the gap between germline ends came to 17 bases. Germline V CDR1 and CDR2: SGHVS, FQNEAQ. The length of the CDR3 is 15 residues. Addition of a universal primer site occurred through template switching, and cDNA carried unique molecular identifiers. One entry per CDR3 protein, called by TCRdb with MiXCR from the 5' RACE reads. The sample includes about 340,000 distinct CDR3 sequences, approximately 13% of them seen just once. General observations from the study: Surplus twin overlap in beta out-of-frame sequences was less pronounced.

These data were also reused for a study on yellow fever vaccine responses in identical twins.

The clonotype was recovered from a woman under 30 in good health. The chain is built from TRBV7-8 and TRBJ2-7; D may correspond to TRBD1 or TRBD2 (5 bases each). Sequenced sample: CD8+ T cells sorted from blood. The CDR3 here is CASSGGWGILYEQYF. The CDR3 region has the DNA TGTGCCAGCAGCGGAGGATGGGGGATTCTCTACGAGCAGTACTTC.